This TCR beta chain was profiled in a study of shared clonotypes between healthy human individuals. In germline, CDR1 is LNHDA, CDR2 SQIVND (reference sequence). The CDR3 runs to 14 residues. V was clipped by 5 bases and J by 4 bases; unmatched bases: 4. A remark on this clone: Its antigen remains unknown. This sample includes further DNA sequences coding for the same CDR3.

Naive CD8 cells comprised CD45RO-negative, CCR7-positively selected cells, excluding terminally differentiated effector memory CD45RA+ cells. The study drew its donors from healthy HIV-negative adults without recent acute infections or vaccinations. The assay was immunoSEQ multiplex PCR, and TCRdb's table has in-frame clones only and misses some. Of about 2.1 million clones in the sample, 80% to 95% are singletons; the top ten hold 1.5% to 2%. Study findings and constraints: Rarefaction curves obtained for sorted subsets showed sequencing incomplete despite large depth. Larger estimated richness was generally seen in naive subsets than in memory subsets.

The sequence was collected from a man between 18 and 29 years old in good health. Some clones in this sample may be carry-over from other donors' samples. V and J are TRBV19 and TRBJ2-7, with 11 bases lining up with TRBD1. The sequenced sample consisted of naive CD8+ T cells from PBMCs. Here the CDR3 DNA reads TGTGCCAGTAGTCTCGGACAGGGGGCATACGAGCAGTACTTC. Protein sequence: CASSLGQGAYEQYF.